This TCR beta chain is from a study of blood T cell repertoires in COVID-19. Method: immunoSEQ multiplex PCR; TCRdb's copy keeps in-frame clones and lacks some. The table records 250,000 or so clones, more than 75% of them present only once. The V and J ends lost 4 bases and 5 bases, in that order; junction bases with no gene match: 5. The CDR3 consists of 14 residues. CDR1 and CDR2 from the germline V gene are SGHNT and YYREEE (reference sequence). This clone was seen only a few times. This clonotype was obtained from a woman aged 35 to 49 who had recovered from COVID-19. Sequenced input: peripheral blood. The J gene is TRBJ1-5, the V gene TRBV5-4; 8 bases agree with TRBD1. The CDR3 here is CASSTGTGDQPQHF. DNA of the CDR3: TGTGCCAGCAGCACCGGGACAGGTGATCAGCCCCAGCATTTT. The variable domain in full, with the rest retrieved from reference TRBV5-4 and TRBJ1-5, is ETGVTQSPTHLIKTRGQQVTLRCSSQSGHNTVSWYQQALGQGPQFIFQYYREEENGRGNFPPRFSGLQFPNYSSELNVNALELDDSALYLCASSTGTGDQPQHFGDGTRLSIL.